One sample yielded the 13 T cell receptor beta chains listed below, sequenced in a study of blood T cell repertoires in COVID-19. Data came from immunoSEQ multiplex PCR; TCRdb stores just in-frame clones and leaves some out. The top ten clones hold less than 2% of a sample with 150,000 to 200,000 clones, approximately 80% of them seen once. The sample consisted of peripheral blood. These receptors came from a human donor in a cohort sampled during active COVID-19.

Written as DNA, the CDR3 is TGTGCCAGTGGGGATAATAAGCGGGGGCCCTACAATGAGCAGTTCTTC. Protein sequence: CASGDNKRGPYNEQFF. This rearrangement joins TRBV19 to TRBJ2-1, with 8 positions matching TRBD2. This CDR3 region has 16 residues. J was trimmed by 2 bases and V by 8 bases; bases with no gene match: 11. Per germline, CDR1 LNHDA and CDR2 SQIVND (reference sequence). Full variable domain (outside the CDR3, taken from reference TRBV19 and TRBJ2-1): DGGITQSPKYLFRKEGQNVTLSCEQNLNHDAMYWYRQDPGQGLRLIYYSQIVNDFQKGDIAEGYSVSREKKESFPLTVTSAQKNPTAFYLCASGDNKRGPYNEQFFGPGTRLTVL.

V is TRBV28 and J is TRBJ2-2, with D tentatively TRBD1 (6 bases). The CDR3 extends over 14 amino acids. From germline, CDR1 is MDHEN and CDR2 SYDVKM. V lost 7 bases, J lost 3 bases, and 12 bases lay in between. The CDR3 DNA sequence: TGTGCCAGCACCACGACAGGCTACACCGGGGAGCTGTTTTTT. This codes for CASTTTGYTGELFF. Full variable domain (remainder filled in from reference TRBV28 and TRBJ2-2): DVKVTQSSRYLVKRTGEKVFLECVQDMDHENMFWYRQDPGLGLRLIYFSYDVKMKEKGDIPEGYSVSREKKERFSLILESASTNQTSMYLCASTTTGYTGELFFGEGSRLTVL.

This chain connects TRBV11-2 to TRBJ2-7; 8 positions match TRBD2. Per germline, CDR1 SGHAT and CDR2 FQNNGV. J gave up 0 bases and V 1 base, and 5 bases lay outside the gene matches. CDR3 length: 16 amino acids. In nucleotides, the CDR3 is TGTGCCAGCAGCTTAGCCAGCGGGGGAAGCTCCTACGAGCAGTACTTC. It specifies CASSLASGGSSYEQYF. Full variable domain (outside the CDR3, taken from reference TRBV11-2 and TRBJ2-7): EAGVAQSPRYKIIEKRQSVAFWCNPISGHATLYWYQQILGQGPKLLIQFQNNGVVDDSQLPKDRFSAERLKGVDSTLKIQPAKLEDSAVYLCASSLASGGSSYEQYFGPGTRLTVT.

The V gene is TRBV2, the J gene TRBJ1-6, with TRBD1 identical over 7 bases. CDR1 and CDR2 from the germline V gene are SNHLY and FYNNEI. V shed 6 bases and J 9 bases; nucleotides not matched to a gene: 5. The CDR3 spans 13 residues. The CDR3 reads CASRQTGASPLHF. The DNA of the CDR3 is TGTGCCAGCAGGCAAACAGGGGCTTCACCCCTCCACTTT.

This clone showed up just once. CDR3 loop: CASSLDGTGGGYTF. In DNA form, the CDR3 reads TGTGCCAGCAGTTTAGATGGGACAGGGGGCGGCTACACCTTC. V and J are TRBV28 and TRBJ1-2; TRBD1 matches 12 bases. Germline V lookup: CDR1 MDHEN, CDR2 SYDVKM. This CDR3 is 14 amino acids long. J was trimmed by 8 bases and V by 2 bases; bases with no gene match: 3.

The chain couples TRBV29-1 to TRBJ1-6; 9 bases are shared with TRBD1. In germline, CDR1 is SQVTM, CDR2 ANQGSEA. Unmatched junction bases numbered 3, after V lost 6 bases and J lost 6 bases. CDR3 length: 13 residues. CDR3 in amino acids: CSVRDRVNSPLHF. The CDR3 coding sequence is TGCAGCGTGAGGGACAGGGTTAATTCACCCCTCCACTTT.

The CDR3 is CSASSGHLSSYEQYF. The CDR3 DNA reads TGCAGTGCTAGTTCGGGACACCTAAGCTCCTACGAGCAGTACTTC. This sequence joins TRBV20-1 and TRBJ2-7, with D possibly TRBD1 on 6 matching bases. CDR3 length equals 15 residues. Germline V lookup: CDR1 DFQATT, CDR2 SNEGSKA (reference sequence). V lost 3 bases and J 0 bases, leaving 15 bases between the germline ends.

This clone showed up just once. V usage is TRBV6-5 and J usage is TRBJ1-1; 7 bases line up with TRBD1. The V gene's germline CDR1 is MNHEY and CDR2 SVGAGI. This CDR3 comprises 14 residues. V lost 7 bases, J lost 0 bases, and 5 bases stayed unmatched. The CDR3 loop reads CASKGTAMNTEAFF. The CDR3 bases are TGTGCCAGCAAAGGGACAGCAATGAACACTGAAGCTTTCTTT.

This sequence joins TRBV7-9 and TRBJ2-7; weak D call: TRBD1 (6 bases). Germline CDR1 SEHNR, CDR2 FQNEAQ (reference sequence). V was pared by 2 bases and J by 3 bases, with 8 bases between. The CDR3 is made up of 13 amino acids. The CDR3 here is CASSLQGNYEQYF. CDR3 sequence (DNA): TGTGCCAGCAGCTTACAGGGGAACTACGAGCAGTACTTC.

As for this clone: A much larger clone differs from this one at a single base, so this may be a read error. CDR3 DNA: TGTGCCAGCAGCTTTACATACGAGCAGTACTTC. Its translation is CASSFTYEQYF. This chain uses TRBV5-6 with TRBJ2-7; D uncertain. This CDR3 has 11 amino acids. Trimming removed 2 bases from V and 4 bases from J, with 4 bases in between. Germline V gene data show CDR1 as SGHDT and CDR2 as YYEEEE.

This clone has only a few counts. As DNA, the CDR3 is TGTGCCAGCAGTTTAGGGGGGGGCGAGCAGTACTTC. It specifies CASSLGGGEQYF. The rearrangement uses TRBV27 and TRBJ2-7; 7 bases fit TRBD2. The germline gives CDR1 MNHEY, CDR2 SMNVEV (reference sequence). The CDR3 is 12 residues long. The V gene end was trimmed by 2 bases and the J gene end by 6 bases; junction bases not matched to a gene: 1.

J is TRBJ2-3 and V is TRBV7-2, with TRBD2 matching 14 bases. With V trimmed by 5 bases and J by 8 bases, 9 bases remained unmatched. CDR3 length: 16 residues. Germline V gives CDR1 SGHTA, CDR2 FQGNSA. The CDR3 DNA sequence: TGTGCCAGCAGCATAGGACTAGCGGGGGGCTCGGTTACGCAGTATTTT. Amino acid sequence: CASSIGLAGGSVTQYF.

To note about this clone: The same CDR3 can be traced to other DNA sequences in this sample. The chain uses TRBV5-1 and TRBJ2-5; the match to TRBD1 covers 7 bases. V lost 0 bases and J lost 1; bases outside the gene matches: 0. In germline, CDR1 is SGHRS, CDR2 YFSETQ. This CDR3 has 14 amino acids. The CDR3 reads CASSLGDSQETQYF. In nucleotides, the CDR3 is TGCGCCAGCAGCTTGGGGGACAGCCAAGAGACCCAGTACTTC.